This T cell receptor beta chain was observed in a study of blood T cell repertoires in COVID-19. Clones were sequenced by immunoSEQ multiplex PCR, and TCRdb holds only the in-frame ones, with some missing. Of 650,000 to 800,000 clones listed, around 89% are singletons. The V gene lost 7 bases and the J gene lost 7 bases, with 17 bases spanning the gap. Germline CDR1 reads MDHEN; CDR2 reads SYDVKM. This CDR3 is 14 amino acids long. The sample taken for sequencing was peripheral blood. The receptor comes from a woman between 18 and 30 years old with acute or convalescent COVID-19. The chain is built from TRBV28 and TRBJ2-1, with D perhaps TRBD2 (7 bases). The CDR3 DNA sequence: TGTGCCAGCATCCTGGGGGGGCTTGGTAATGAGCAGTTCTTC. This sequence encodes CASILGGLGNEQFF.